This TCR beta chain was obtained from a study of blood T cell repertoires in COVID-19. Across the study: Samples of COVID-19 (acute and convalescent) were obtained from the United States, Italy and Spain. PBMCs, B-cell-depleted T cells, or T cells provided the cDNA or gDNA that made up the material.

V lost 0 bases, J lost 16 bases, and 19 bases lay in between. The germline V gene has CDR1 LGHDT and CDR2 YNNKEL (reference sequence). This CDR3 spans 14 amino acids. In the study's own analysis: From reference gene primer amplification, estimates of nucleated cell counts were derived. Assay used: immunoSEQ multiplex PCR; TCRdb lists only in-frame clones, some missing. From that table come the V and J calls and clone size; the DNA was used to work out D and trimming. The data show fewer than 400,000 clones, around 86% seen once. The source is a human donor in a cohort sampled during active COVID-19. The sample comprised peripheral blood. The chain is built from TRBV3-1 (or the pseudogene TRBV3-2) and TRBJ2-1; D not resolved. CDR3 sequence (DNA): TGTGCCAGCAGCCAAGAGTCGACTTATCTAGGCCATTTCTTC. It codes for CASSQESTYLGHFF.